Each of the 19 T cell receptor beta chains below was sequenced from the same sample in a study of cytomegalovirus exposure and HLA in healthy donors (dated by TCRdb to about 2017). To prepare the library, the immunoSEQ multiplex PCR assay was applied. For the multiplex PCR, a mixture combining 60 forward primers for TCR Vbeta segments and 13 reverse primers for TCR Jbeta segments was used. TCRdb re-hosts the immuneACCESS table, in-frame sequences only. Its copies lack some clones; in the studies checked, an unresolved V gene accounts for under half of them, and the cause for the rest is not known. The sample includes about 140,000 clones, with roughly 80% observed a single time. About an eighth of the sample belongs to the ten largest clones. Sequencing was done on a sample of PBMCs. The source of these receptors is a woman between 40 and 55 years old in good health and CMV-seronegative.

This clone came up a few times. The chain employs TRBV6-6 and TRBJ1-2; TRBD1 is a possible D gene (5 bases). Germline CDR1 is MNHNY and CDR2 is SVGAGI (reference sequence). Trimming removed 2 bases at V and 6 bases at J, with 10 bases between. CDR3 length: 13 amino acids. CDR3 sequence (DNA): TGTGCCAGCAGTTACCGGGCAGGGCATGGCTACACCTTC. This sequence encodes CASSYRAGHGYTF.

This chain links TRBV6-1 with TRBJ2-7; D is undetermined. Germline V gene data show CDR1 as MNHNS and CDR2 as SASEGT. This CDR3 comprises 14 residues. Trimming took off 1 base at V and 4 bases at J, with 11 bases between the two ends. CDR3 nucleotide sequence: TGTGCCAGCAGTGAAGGTGGGCTCAGGTACGAGCAGTACTTC. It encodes CASSEGGLRYEQYF.

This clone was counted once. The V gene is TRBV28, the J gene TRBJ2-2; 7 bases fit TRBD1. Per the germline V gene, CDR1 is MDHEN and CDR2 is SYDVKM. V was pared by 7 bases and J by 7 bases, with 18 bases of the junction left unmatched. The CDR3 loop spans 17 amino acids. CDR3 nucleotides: TGTGCCAGCACTCAACCCCGCAGACAGGGAAGAATCGGGGAGCTGTTTTTT. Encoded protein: CASTQPRRQGRIGELFF.

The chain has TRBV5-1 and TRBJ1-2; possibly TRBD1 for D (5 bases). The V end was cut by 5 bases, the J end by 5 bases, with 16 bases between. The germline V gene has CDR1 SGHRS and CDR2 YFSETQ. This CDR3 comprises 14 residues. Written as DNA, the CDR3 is TGCGCCAGCAGTGCTATCCCAGGGAGGTATGGCTACACCTTC. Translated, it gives CASSAIPGRYGYTF. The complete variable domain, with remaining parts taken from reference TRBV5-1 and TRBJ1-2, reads KAGVTQTPRYLIKTRGQQVTLSCSPISGHRSVSWYQQTPGQGLQFLFEYFSETQRNKGNFPGRFSGRQFSNSRSEMNVSTLELGDSALYLCASSAIPGRYGYTFGSGTRLTVV.

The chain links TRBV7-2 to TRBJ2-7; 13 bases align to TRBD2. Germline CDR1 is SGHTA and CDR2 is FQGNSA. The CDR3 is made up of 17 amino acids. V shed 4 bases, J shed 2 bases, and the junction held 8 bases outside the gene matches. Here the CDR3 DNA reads TGTGCCAGCAGCTATACCTCCGGGACTAGCGGGACCTACGAGCAGTACTTC. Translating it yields CASSYTSGTSGTYEQYF.

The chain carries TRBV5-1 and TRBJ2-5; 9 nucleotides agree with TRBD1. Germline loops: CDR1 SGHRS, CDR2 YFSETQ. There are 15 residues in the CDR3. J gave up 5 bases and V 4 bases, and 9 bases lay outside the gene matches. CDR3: CASSLGTGNGETQYF. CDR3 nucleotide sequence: TGCGCCAGCAGCCTAGGGACAGGGAATGGTGAGACCCAGTACTTC.

The CDR3 nucleotides are TGTGCCAGCAGTTTTAGCCAAGCCAGCGATACGCAGTATTTT. Amino acid sequence: CASSFSQASDTQYF. J is TRBJ2-3 and V is TRBV28, with D unclear. Trimming removed 3 bases from V and 6 bases from J, with 13 bases in between. CDR1 is MDHEN, CDR2 SYDVKM, per germline. The CDR3 length is 14 residues. Together with reference TRBV28 and TRBJ2-3, the CDR3 gives the full variable domain: DVKVTQSSRYLVKRTGEKVFLECVQDMDHENMFWYRQDPGLGLRLIYFSYDVKMKEKGDIPEGYSVSREKKERFSLILESASTNQTSMYLCASSFSQASDTQYFGPGTRLTVL.

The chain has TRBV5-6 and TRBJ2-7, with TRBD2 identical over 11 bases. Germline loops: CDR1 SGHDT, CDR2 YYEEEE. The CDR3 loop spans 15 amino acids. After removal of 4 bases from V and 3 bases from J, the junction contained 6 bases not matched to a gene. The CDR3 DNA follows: TGTGCCAGCAGCCTGGGACTAGCGGTGAACTACGAGCAGTACTTC. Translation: CASSLGLAVNYEQYF.

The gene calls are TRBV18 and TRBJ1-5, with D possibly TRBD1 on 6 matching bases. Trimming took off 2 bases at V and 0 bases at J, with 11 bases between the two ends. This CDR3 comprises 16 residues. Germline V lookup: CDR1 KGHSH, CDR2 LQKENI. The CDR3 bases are TGTGCCAGCTCACCAGGGGGGGCAAATAGCAATCAGCCCCAGCATTTT. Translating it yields CASSPGGANSNQPQHF.

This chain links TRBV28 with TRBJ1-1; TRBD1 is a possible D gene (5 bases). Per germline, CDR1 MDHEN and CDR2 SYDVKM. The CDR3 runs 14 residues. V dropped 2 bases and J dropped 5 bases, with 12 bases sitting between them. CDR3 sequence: CASSLPGHGTEAFF. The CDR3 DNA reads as TGTGCCAGCAGTTTACCAGGGCATGGGACTGAAGCTTTCTTT.

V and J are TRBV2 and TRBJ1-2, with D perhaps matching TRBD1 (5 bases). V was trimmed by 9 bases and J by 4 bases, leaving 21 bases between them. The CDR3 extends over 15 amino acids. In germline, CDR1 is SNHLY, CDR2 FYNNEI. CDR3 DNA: TGTGCCAGGACCACAGGTGCCCTTCTACGCTATGGCTACACCTTC. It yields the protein CARTTGALLRYGYTF.

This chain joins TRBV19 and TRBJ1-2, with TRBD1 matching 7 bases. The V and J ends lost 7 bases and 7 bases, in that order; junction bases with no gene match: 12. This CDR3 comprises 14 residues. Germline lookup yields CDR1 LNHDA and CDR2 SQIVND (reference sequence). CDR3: CASTQTGRTFGYTF. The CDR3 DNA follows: TGTGCCAGTACCCAGACAGGGAGGACTTTTGGCTACACCTTC.

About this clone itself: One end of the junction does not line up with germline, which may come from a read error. CDR3 protein: CSSSYQDRGNVYEQYF. CDR3 DNA sequence: TGTTCCAGCAGCTACCAGGACAGGGGAAATGTTTACGAGCAGTACTTC. The chain is built from TRBV7-9 and TRBJ2-7; TRBD1 agrees at 9 bases. CDR1 is SEHNR and CDR2 is FQNEAQ in the germline V gene (reference sequence). The CDR3 has 16 amino acids.

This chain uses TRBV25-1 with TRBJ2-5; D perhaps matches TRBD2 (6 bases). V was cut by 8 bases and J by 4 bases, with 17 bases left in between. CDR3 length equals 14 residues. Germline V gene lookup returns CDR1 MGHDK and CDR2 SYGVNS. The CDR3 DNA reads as TGTGCCAGCGGGGGGATGGGGAACGCAGAGACCCAGTACTTC. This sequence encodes CASGGMGNAETQYF.

The CDR3 here is CASSHEVLNTEAFF. DNA for the CDR3: TGCGCCAGCAGCCATGAGGTGCTGAACACTGAAGCTTTCTTT. V gene TRBV5-1 combines with J gene TRBJ1-1, with unresolved D. The CDR3 sequence is 14 residues long. The V and J ends lost 4 bases and 0 bases respectively, with 10 bases between them. Per germline, CDR1 SGHRS and CDR2 YFSETQ.

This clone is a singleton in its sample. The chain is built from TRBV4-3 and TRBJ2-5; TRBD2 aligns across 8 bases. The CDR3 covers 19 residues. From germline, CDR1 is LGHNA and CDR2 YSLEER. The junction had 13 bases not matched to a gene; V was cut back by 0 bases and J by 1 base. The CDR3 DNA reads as TGCGCCAGCAGCCAAGATCTTGCAAGGTCTAGCGGGCTCCAAGAGACCCAGTACTTC. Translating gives CASSQDLARSSGLQETQYF.

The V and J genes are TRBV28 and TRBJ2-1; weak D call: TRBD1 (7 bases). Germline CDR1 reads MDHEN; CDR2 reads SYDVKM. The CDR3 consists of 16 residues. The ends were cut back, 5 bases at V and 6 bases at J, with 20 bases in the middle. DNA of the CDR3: TGTGCCAGCAGTCGCTCGACTAGGCGGACAGGCAATGAGCAGTTCTTC. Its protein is CASSRSTRRTGNEQFF.

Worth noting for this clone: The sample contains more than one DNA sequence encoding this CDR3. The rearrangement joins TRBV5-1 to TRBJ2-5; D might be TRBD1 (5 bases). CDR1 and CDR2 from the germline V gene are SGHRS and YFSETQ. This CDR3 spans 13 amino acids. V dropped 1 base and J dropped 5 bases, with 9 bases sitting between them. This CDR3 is CASSLTGVETQYF. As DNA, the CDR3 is TGCGCCAGCAGCTTGACAGGAGTCGAGACCCAGTACTTC.

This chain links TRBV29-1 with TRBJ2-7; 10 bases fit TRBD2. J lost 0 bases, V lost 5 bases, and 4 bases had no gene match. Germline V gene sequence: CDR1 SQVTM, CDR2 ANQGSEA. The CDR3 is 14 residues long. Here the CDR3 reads CSVSGTSASYEQYF. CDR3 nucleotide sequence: TGCAGCGTTTCCGGGACTAGCGCCTCCTACGAGCAGTACTTC.